This T cell receptor beta chain comes out of a study of cytomegalovirus exposure and HLA in healthy donors. About this clone itself: Its cognate antigen is unknown.

Vbeta (60) and Jbeta (13) primers were used in the PCR. Clones were sequenced by immunoSEQ multiplex PCR, and TCRdb holds only the in-frame ones, with some missing. In the table there are around 130,000 clones, around 79% of which are singletons. Study findings and constraints: It was only CMV serostatus that was available as immune exposure information.

The CDR3 extends over 14 amino acids. Germline trimming cut 5 bases from V and 4 bases from J; bases unmatched to any gene: 3. Germline V CDR1 and CDR2: SEHNR, FQNEAQ (reference sequence). The sequencing sample was made of PBMCs. This sequence originates from a woman between 40 and 55 years old in good health and CMV-seropositive. V and J are TRBV7-9 and TRBJ2-2, with 8 bases that match TRBD1. Written as DNA, the CDR3 is TGTGCCAGCAGCCTAACAGGGGGCACCGGGGAGCTGTTTTTT. This translates into CASSLTGGTGELFF. The complete variable domain, with remaining parts taken from reference TRBV7-9 and TRBJ2-2, reads DTGVSQNPRHKITKRGQNVTFRCDPISEHNRLYWYRQTLGQGPEFLTYFQNEAQLEKSRLLSDRFSAERPKGSFSTLEIQRTEQGDSAMYLCASSLTGGTGELFFGEGSRLTVL.